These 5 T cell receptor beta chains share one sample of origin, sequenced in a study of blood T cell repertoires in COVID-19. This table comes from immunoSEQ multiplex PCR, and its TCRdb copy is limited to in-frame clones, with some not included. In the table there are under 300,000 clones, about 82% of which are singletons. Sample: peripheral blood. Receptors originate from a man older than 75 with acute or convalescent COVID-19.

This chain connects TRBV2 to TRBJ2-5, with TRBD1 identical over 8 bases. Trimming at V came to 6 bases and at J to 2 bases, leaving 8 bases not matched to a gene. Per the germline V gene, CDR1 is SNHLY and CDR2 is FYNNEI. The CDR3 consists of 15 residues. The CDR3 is CASSSRTGPQETQYF. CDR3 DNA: TGTGCCAGCAGCTCCCGGACAGGGCCTCAAGAGACCCAGTACTTC.

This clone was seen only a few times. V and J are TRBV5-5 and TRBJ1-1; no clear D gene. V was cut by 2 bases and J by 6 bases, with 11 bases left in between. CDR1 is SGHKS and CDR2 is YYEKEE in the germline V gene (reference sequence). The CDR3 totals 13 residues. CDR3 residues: CASSFVQSSEAFF. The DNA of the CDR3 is TGTGCCAGCAGCTTTGTACAAAGTTCTGAAGCTTTCTTT.

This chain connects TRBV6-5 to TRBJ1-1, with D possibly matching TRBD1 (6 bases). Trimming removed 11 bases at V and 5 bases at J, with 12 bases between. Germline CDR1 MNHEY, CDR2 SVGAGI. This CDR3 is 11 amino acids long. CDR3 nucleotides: TGTGCCGCCGAAGGGGGTACTGAAGCTTTCTTT. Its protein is CAAEGGTEAFF.

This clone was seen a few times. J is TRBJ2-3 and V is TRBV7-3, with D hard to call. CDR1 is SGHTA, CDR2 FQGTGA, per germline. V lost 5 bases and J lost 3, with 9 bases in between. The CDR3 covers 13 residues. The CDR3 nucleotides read TGTGCCAGCAGCATGCAGGTAACAGATACGCAGTATTTT. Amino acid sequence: CASSMQVTDTQYF.

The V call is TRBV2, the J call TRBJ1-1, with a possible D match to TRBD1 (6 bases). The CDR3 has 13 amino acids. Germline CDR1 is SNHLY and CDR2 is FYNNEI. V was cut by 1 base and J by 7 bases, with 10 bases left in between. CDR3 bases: TGTGCCAGCAGTGAAGGGCAGGGGATTGAAGCTTTCTTT. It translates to CASSEGQGIEAFF.